The 11 T cell receptor beta chains presented below share a single source sample, sequenced in a study of neurological immune-mediated disorders. MiXCR, run by TCRdb on the 5' RACE reads, gives a single entry per CDR3 protein. The sample yields approximately 58,000 distinct CDR3 sequences, 11% seen once. Sequencing was performed on PBMCs. The source of these receptors is a man between 60 and 75 years old in good health.

This clonotype was seen many times. The rearrangement links TRBV6-2 or TRBV6-3 to TRBJ2-7, with unresolved D. The length of the CDR3 is 13 residues. The ends were cut back, 4 bases at V and 7 bases at J, with 14 bases in the middle. The germline V gene has CDR1 MNHEY and CDR2 SVGEGT. The CDR3, as DNA: TGTGCCAGCAGTTCGTCGGTGCCCCTGGAGCAGTACTTC. This sequence encodes CASSSSVPLEQYF.

This clonotype has at least ten counts. This rearrangement joins TRBV3-1 to TRBJ1-3; tentatively, D is TRBD1 (5 bases). The CDR3 is 13 amino acids. The germline V and J ends were trimmed by 6 bases and 4 bases, with 10 bases remaining between them. Germline CDR1 is LGHDT and CDR2 is YNNKEL (reference sequence). CDR3 in amino acids: CASSQQAGNTIYF. In DNA form, the CDR3 reads TGTGCCAGCAGTCAACAGGCAGGAAACACCATATATTTT.

The table lists this clonotype with many counts. The rearrangement uses TRBV27 and TRBJ1-6; D is unresolved. V gave up 3 bases and J gave up 0 bases, with 12 bases separating them. The CDR3 length is 17 residues. CDR1 is MNHEY and CDR2 is SMNVEV in the germline V gene (reference sequence). CDR3 in DNA: TGTGCCAGCAGTTTGTTGGTCGCGAGCTCCTATAATTCACCCCTCCACTTT. Translating it yields CASSLLVASSYNSPLHF.

This clonotype was recorded at least ten times. This sequence joins TRBV7-2 and TRBJ2-2; 12 bases are shared with TRBD1. Germline V gene data show CDR1 as SGHTA and CDR2 as FQGNSA. The CDR3 loop spans 16 amino acids. V was clipped by 6 bases and J by 6 bases; unmatched bases: 8. CDR3 loop: CASSSVGTGGAGELFF. The CDR3 DNA sequence: TGTGCCAGCAGTTCAGTGGGGACAGGGGGCGCCGGGGAGCTGTTTTTT.

Ten or more counts support this clonotype. The chain joins TRBV3-1 to TRBJ2-1, with 10 bases that match TRBD2. This CDR3 has 15 residues. From germline, CDR1 is LGHDT and CDR2 YNNKEL (reference sequence). The V and J ends lost 2 bases and 9 bases, in that order; junction bases with no gene match: 7. CDR3 sequence reads: CASSQLAGVPGEQFF. Written as DNA, the CDR3 is TGTGCCAGCAGCCAACTAGCGGGGGTTCCAGGTGAGCAGTTCTTC.

This clonotype was recorded many times. The rearrangement links TRBV5-6 to TRBJ1-3, with D unclear. Deletions cut 4 bases from V and 1 base from J, with 12 bases between. This CDR3 region has 15 residues. Germline V gives CDR1 SGHDT, CDR2 YYEEEE. The chain's CDR3 is CASSPKRGSGNTIYF. The CDR3 nucleotides read TGTGCCAGCAGCCCCAAGCGCGGGTCTGGAAACACCATATATTTT.

This chain uses TRBV29-1 with TRBJ2-5; tentatively, D is TRBD1 or TRBD2 (5 bases each). CDR3 length: 13 amino acids. The V end lost 1 base, the J end lost 4 bases, and 10 bases lay between the germline ends. Germline V gene data show CDR1 as SQVTM and CDR2 as ANQGSEA. CDR3 loop: CSVEVPGPETQYF. CDR3 sequence (DNA): TGCAGCGTTGAAGTCCCGGGACCAGAGACCCAGTACTTC.

This clonotype was recorded many times. The chain employs TRBV29-1 and TRBJ2-6; 7 bases match TRBD1. V lost 4 bases, J lost 0 bases, and 6 bases stayed unmatched. The CDR3 is 16 residues long. CDR1 and CDR2 from the germline V gene are SQVTM and ANQGSEA. The chain's CDR3 is CSVGNRGRSGANVLTF. In DNA, the CDR3 is TGCAGCGTTGGTAATAGGGGGCGCTCTGGGGCCAACGTCCTGACTTTC.

This clonotype was observed many times. The J gene is TRBJ2-2, the V gene TRBV10-3, with D unclear. Trimming pared 6 bases from V and 6 bases from J, leaving 23 bases between. The germline gives CDR1 ENHRY, CDR2 SYGVKD. This CDR3 has 17 residues. The CDR3 reads CAISSTLISGPAGELFF. The CDR3 region has the DNA TGTGCCATCAGCTCGACCCTAATTTCTGGCCCCGCCGGGGAGCTGTTTTTT.

In its sample, this clonotype was seen many times. CDR3 DNA: TGTGCCAGCAGCCAAGGGACACAGGGGGCAGAAGCTTTCTTT. Translating gives CASSQGTQGAEAFF. The chain employs TRBV3-1 and TRBJ1-1, with 9 bases matching TRBD1. This CDR3 has 14 amino acids. CDR1 is LGHDT, CDR2 YNNKEL, per germline (reference sequence). Trimming cost V 1 base and J 8 bases; bases outside gene matches: 5.

This clonotype was seen many times. V and J are TRBV12-3 or TRBV12-4 and TRBJ1-5, with D perhaps TRBD1 (6 bases). There are 14 residues in the CDR3. V was clipped by 3 bases and J by 7 bases, with 13 bases between them. This CDR3 is CASSLGQGFQPQHF. In DNA, the CDR3 is TGTGCCAGCAGTTTGGGGCAGGGGTTCCAGCCCCAGCATTTT.